The rows below give T cell receptor beta chains drawn from one sample of a study. Via MiXCR, TCRdb re-called the RT-PCR reads, giving one row per CDR3 protein. The table includes 550,000 to 750,000 distinct CDR3 sequences, 14% detected once. The sequenced sample consisted of memory CD4+ T cells from blood. Receptors were obtained from a female donor in good health, serving as a healthy control. Each CDR3 is given with its conserved first and last residue. The D gene is left open where the match is weak. Some rows mark clone size as missing; the rest say once, few, many or name a class of expanded clone.

V gene	clone size	D gene	J gene	CDR3 DNA	CDR3 protein
TRBV30	.	TRBD1	TRBJ1-1	TGTGCCTGGAAAGGCCGGACAGGGGGCTACACTGAAGCTTTCTTT	CAWKGRTGGYTEAFF
TRBV3-1	many	.	TRBJ2-5	TGTGCCAGCAGCCAAGGAGGGAGCAGGAGCCAAGAGACCCAGTACTTC	CASSQGGSRSQETQYF
TRBV5-5	many	TRBD1	TRBJ2-5	TGTGCCAGCAGCTCAAATCCGGGACAGCTTCAAGAGACCCAGTACTTC	CASSSNPGQLQETQYF
TRBV7-2	many	TRBD1	TRBJ2-2	TGTGCCAGCAGCCAAACCCGGGACAGGGGCCCCGGGGAGCTGTTTTTT	CASSQTRDRGPGELFF
TRBV6-6	.	TRBD1	TRBJ1-5	TGTGCCAGCAGTCCCGGACAGGGGGCGCGAGTGGTCAATCAGCGCCAGCATTTT	CASSPGQGARVVNQRQHF
TRBV10-3	many	.	TRBJ2-7	TGTGCCATCAGGACGCCACAGGGTTACGAGCAGTACTTC	CAIRTPQGYEQYF
TRBV20-1	.	TRBD2	TRBJ2-1	TGCAGTGCTACCACTAGCGGGAGGGAGGATGAGCAGTTCTTC	CSATTSGREDEQFF
TRBV5-1	.	TRBD1	TRBJ1-1	TGCGCCAGTCAAAGGACAGGACAAAACACTGAAGCTTTCTTT	CASQRTGQNTEAFF
TRBV12-3/TRBV12-4	.	TRBD1	TRBJ1-2	TGTGCCAGCAGTTTTTTCGGGACAGCAAGTAACTATGGCTACACCTTC	CASSFFGTASNYGYTF
TRBV12-3/TRBV12-4	.	.	TRBJ1-4	TGTGCCAGCAGCGCGACACAGGGAGGAGAAAAACTGTTTTTT	CASSATQGGEKLFF
TRBV4-3	many	.	TRBJ2-1	TGCGCCAGCAGCCAAGTAGGCAACAATGAGCAGTTCTTC	CASSQVGNNEQFF
TRBV14	many	TRBD1	TRBJ1-2	TGTGCCAGCAGCCCGGGACAGAACCTCTATGGCTACACCTTC	CASSPGQNLYGYTF
TRBV29-1	many	TRBD2	TRBJ2-1	TGCAGCGCCCAAACCCACCCCGGGACTAGCGGGAGGAACAATGAGCAGTTCTTC	CSAQTHPGTSGRNNEQFF
TRBV11-1	.	TRBD1	TRBJ1-2	TGTGCCAGCAGCTCGGGGGTCCACAGGGGAGGCTACACCTTC	CASSSGVHRGGYTF
TRBV11-2	.	.	TRBJ1-6	TGTGCCAGCAGCCGAGACGGGGGGAATTCACCCCTCCACTTT	CASSRDGGNSPLHF
TRBV6-2/TRBV6-3	many	.	TRBJ2-7	TGTGCCAGCAACGAGGTCATGTACGAGCAGTACTTC	CASNEVMYEQYF
TRBV20-1	many	TRBD2	TRBJ2-5	TGCAGTGCTAGAGTAGCGGGAGTGCAAGAGACCCAGTACTTC	CSARVAGVQETQYF
TRBV29-1	many	.	TRBJ2-5	TGCAGCGTTTCACCCCGGGACGGCCAAGAGACCCAGTACTTC	CSVSPRDGQETQYF
TRBV10-3	few	TRBD2	TRBJ2-3	TGTGCCATCAGCATTAGCGGGGGGACAGATACGCAGTATTTT	CAISISGGTDTQYF
TRBV7-2	.	TRBD1	TRBJ1-3	TGTGCCAGCAGCTTAGGGGGACAGAGCTCTGGAAACACCATATATTTT	CASSLGGQSSGNTIYF
TRBV15	many	TRBD1	TRBJ1-5	TGTGCCACCAGCAGGGAGGGGACAGGCAGCCGCCAGCATTTT	CATSREGTGSRQHF
TRBV9	many	TRBD2	TRBJ2-5	TGTGCCAGCAGCCCCCGAGCTAGCGGGGAAGAGACCCAGTACTTC	CASSPRASGEETQYF
TRBV6-1	.	TRBD1	TRBJ1-3	TGTGCCAGCAGATTCGACAGGGCTGGAAACACCATATATTTT	CASRFDRAGNTIYF
TRBV3-1	.	.	TRBJ2-5	TGTGCCACCCGGGACCAGGCTCCTTCCCAAGAGACCCAGTACTTC	CATRDQAPSQETQYF
TRBV12-3/TRBV12-4	many	TRBD1	TRBJ1-6	TGTGCCAGCAGGGGGACAGGGTATAATTCACCCCTCCACTTT	CASRGTGYNSPLHF
TRBV28	few	TRBD2	TRBJ2-7	TGTGCCAGCAGACTAGCGGGAACGATCTCCTACGAGCAGTACTTC	CASRLAGTISYEQYF
TRBV20-1	.	.	TRBJ2-5	TGCAGGGCAAGTGGTGGCGGGGACCAAGAGACCCAGTACTTC	CRASGGGDQETQYF
TRBV20-1	.	.	TRBJ1-2	TGCAGTGCTACCTACTATGGCTACACCTTC	CSATYYGYTF
TRBV11-1	few	.	TRBJ2-1	TGTGCCAGCAGCTTAGTTCAGTCCTACAATGAGCAGTTCTTC	CASSLVQSYNEQFF
TRBV4-3	many	.	TRBJ2-3	TGCGCCAGCAGCCAAGATCCCAGGCCCCACGGGACAGATACGCAGTATTTT	CASSQDPRPHGTDTQYF
TRBV29-1	few	.	TRBJ2-2	TGCAGCGTTGAAGGTTTTAACACCGGGGAGCTGTTTTTT	CSVEGFNTGELFF
TRBV15	few	TRBD1	TRBJ2-1	TGTGCCACCAGCAGAGAGGACAGGGGATGGTTCTTC	CATSREDRGWFF
TRBV7-2	.	.	TRBJ1-5	TGTGCCAGCAGCTTAGCACAGGTGGGGGGCCAGCCCCAGCATTTT	CASSLAQVGGQPQHF
TRBV10-3	many	.	TRBJ2-5	TGTGCCATCAGTCTAGAGACCCAGTACTTC	CAISLETQYF
TRBV12-3/TRBV12-4	.	.	TRBJ1-5	TGTGCCAGCAGTTCCGGGGGGGGTGGTGCTAATCAGCCCCAGCATTTT	CASSSGGGGANQPQHF
TRBV4-3	few	.	TRBJ2-1	TGCGCCAGCAGCCGGCTCGGGAGCGAAAATGAGCAGTTCTTC	CASSRLGSENEQFF
TRBV27	few	.	TRBJ2-5	TGTGCCAGCAGTTTACGGTCTAGAAGGGAGACCCAGTACTTC	CASSLRSRRETQYF
TRBV28	.	.	TRBJ1-5	TGTGCCAGCAACTGGGTAAGGGGTCAGCCCCAGCATTTT	CASNWVRGQPQHF
TRBV6-5	few	.	TRBJ2-1	TGTGCCAGCATCGTCAGTGCTTCCTACAATGAGCAGTTCTTC	CASIVSASYNEQFF
TRBV7-6	.	.	TRBJ2-1	TGTGCCAGCAGCTTAGGGCAGGGGGGCCTATTAATTACAGGGGAGCAGTTCTTC	CASSLGQGGLLITGEQFF
TRBV29-1	few	TRBD1	TRBJ2-1	TGCAGCGTCTACGGACAGGGATATGAGCAGTTCTTC	CSVYGQGYEQFF
TRBV12-3/TRBV12-4	few	.	TRBJ2-1	TGTGCCAGCCGTAGGGGGGACTACAATGAGCAGTTCTTC	CASRRGDYNEQFF
TRBV5-1	few	TRBD2	TRBJ2-5	TGCGCCAGCAGCTTGGTACCTAGCGGGAGCGAGACCCAGTACTTC	CASSLVPSGSETQYF
TRBV5-5	.	.	TRBJ2-1	TGTGCCAGCAGCTTGGATGGTGGGGAATACAATGAGCAGTTCTTC	CASSLDGGEYNEQFF
TRBV7-9	few	TRBD1	TRBJ1-2	TGTGCCAGCAGCCTCCGGACAGGCGCAGGGACTAACTATGGCTACACCTTC	CASSLRTGAGTNYGYTF
TRBV6-6	.	TRBD1	TRBJ1-6	TGTGCCAGCAGTAACCGGGACAGGGAGAATTCACCCCTCCACTTT	CASSNRDRENSPLHF
TRBV5-1	.	TRBD2	TRBJ2-3	TGCGCCAGCAGAGGGACTAGCGGGAGGGTTACTAGCACAGATACGCAGTATTTT	CASRGTSGRVTSTDTQYF
TRBV29-1	.	TRBD1	TRBJ1-1	TGCAGCGCCGACAGGGGGTATGGGCGTACTGAAGCTTTCTTT	CSADRGYGRTEAFF
TRBV20-1	.	TRBD2	TRBJ2-5	TGCAGTGCTAGTCGCCGGACTAGCGGGATTAAAGAGACCCAGTACTTC	CSASRRTSGIKETQYF
TRBV12-3/TRBV12-4	.	.	TRBJ2-7	TGTGCCAGCAGTCATCTTCTTGGCGGGGCCGTCTACGAGCAGTACTTC	CASSHLLGGAVYEQYF
TRBV28	few	TRBD1	TRBJ1-1	TGTGCCAGCAGCGATCAACAGGGGAGAGCTTTCTTT	CASSDQQGRAFF
TRBV5-1	.	TRBD1	TRBJ1-1	TGCGCCAGCAGCCCAGACAGGGTTGTTAGGACTGAAGCTTTCTTT	CASSPDRVVRTEAFF
TRBV7-8	.	TRBD2	TRBJ2-1	TGTGCCAGCAGCTTAATTAGTGCGGGAGCACCAGGGGAGCAGTTCTTC	CASSLISAGAPGEQFF
TRBV7-2	.	.	TRBJ1-1	TGTGCCAGCAGCAGGGGACCGTACGCCACTGAAGCTTTCTTT	CASSRGPYATEAFF
TRBV6-1	.	.	TRBJ2-3	TGTGCCAGCGTGTTTGGGGGAGCAGATACGCAGTATTTT	CASVFGGADTQYF